These T cell receptor beta chains were read from a single sample in a study of blood T cell repertoires in COVID-19. Produced via immunoSEQ multiplex PCR; TCRdb's table is partial and in-frame only. The sample carries about 520,000 clones, 70% to 90% recorded once. Sample: peripheral blood. The receptors derive from a human donor in a cohort sampled during active COVID-19. The CDR3 runs from the conserved cysteine through the conserved F or W. Each record gives: clone size, V gene, D gene, J gene, CDR3 DNA, CDR3 protein. D genes are given only for firm matches. Size is stated for part of the rows, as once, few or many counts, or as a class when the clone is expanded.

-	TRBV28	-	TRBJ1-2	TGTGCCAGCAGTCAGGATGCATTCTATGGCTACACCTTC	CASSQDAFYGYTF
-	TRBV18	TRBD2	TRBJ2-2	TGTGCCAGCCCAACCTCGGATAGCGGGCTTAACACCGGGGAGCTGTTTTTT	CASPTSDSGLNTGELFF
-	TRBV6-5	-	TRBJ1-6	TGTGCCAGCAGTTACCTATCCACTCGGGGTAATTCACCCCTCCACTTT	CASSYLSTRGNSPLHF
-	TRBV6-1	-	TRBJ1-5	TGTGCCAGCAGCGAAGCAGGGGCTAGCAATCAGCCCCAGCATTTT	CASSEAGASNQPQHF
-	TRBV19	TRBD1	TRBJ2-2	TGTGCCAGTAGTCCGGGACAGAGTTACACCGGGGAGCTGTTTTTT	CASSPGQSYTGELFF
-	TRBV3-1/TRBV3-2	TRBD2	TRBJ2-7	TGTGCCAGCAGCCAAAGCTTGACTAGCGGGATGAAGGAGCAGTACTTC	CASSQSLTSGMKEQYF
-	TRBV28	TRBD2	TRBJ2-7	TGTGCCAGCAGTTCGTGGACTAGCGGGAGACGCGAGCAGTACTTC	CASSSWTSGRREQYF
-	TRBV19	TRBD2	TRBJ2-7	TGTGCCAGCCGGGGCAGCGGGAGGGAGTACTTC	CASRGSGREYF
few	TRBV10-3	-	TRBJ1-1	TGTGCCATCAGTGTCCGCGGGGAGAACACTGAAGCTTTCTTT	CAISVRGENTEAFF
-	TRBV5-1	TRBD1	TRBJ2-7	TGCGCCAGCAGCACATCCGGGACAGGGGACTACGAGCAGTACTTC	CASSTSGTGDYEQYF
once	TRBV28	-	TRBJ2-2	TGTGCCAGCAGGCCTGAACACAAACACCGGGGAGCTGTTTTT	CASRPEHKHRGAVF